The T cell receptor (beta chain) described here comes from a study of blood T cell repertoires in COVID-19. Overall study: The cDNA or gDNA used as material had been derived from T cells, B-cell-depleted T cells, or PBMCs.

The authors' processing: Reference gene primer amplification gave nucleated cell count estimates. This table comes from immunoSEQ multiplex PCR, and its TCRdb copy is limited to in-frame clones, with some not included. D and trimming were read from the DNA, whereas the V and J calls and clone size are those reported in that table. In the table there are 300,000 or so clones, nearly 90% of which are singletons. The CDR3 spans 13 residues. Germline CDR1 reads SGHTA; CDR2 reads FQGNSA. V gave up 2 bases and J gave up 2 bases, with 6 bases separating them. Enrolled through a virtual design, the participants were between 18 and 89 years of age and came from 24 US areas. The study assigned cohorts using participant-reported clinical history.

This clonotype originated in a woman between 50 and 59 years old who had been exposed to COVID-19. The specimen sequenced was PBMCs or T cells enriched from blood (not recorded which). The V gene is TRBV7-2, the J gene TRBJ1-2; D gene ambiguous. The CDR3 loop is CASSLSPNYGYTF. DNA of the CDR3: TGTGCCAGCAGCTTAAGCCCGAACTATGGCTACACCTTC.